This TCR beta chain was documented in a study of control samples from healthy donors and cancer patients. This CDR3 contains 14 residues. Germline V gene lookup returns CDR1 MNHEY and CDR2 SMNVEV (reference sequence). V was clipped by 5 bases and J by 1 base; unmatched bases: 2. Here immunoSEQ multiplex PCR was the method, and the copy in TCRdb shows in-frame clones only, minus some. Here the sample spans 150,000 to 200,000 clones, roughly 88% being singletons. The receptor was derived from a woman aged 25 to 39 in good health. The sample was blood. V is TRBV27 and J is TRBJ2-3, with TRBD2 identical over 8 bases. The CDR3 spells CASSSGSGTDTQYF. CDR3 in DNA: TGTGCCAGCAGTAGCGGGAGCGGCACAGATACGCAGTATTTT.